The rows below give T cell receptor beta chains drawn from one sample of a study of technical replicates of blood from a few donors. The data were produced by immunoSEQ multiplex PCR, yet TCRdb's version contains in-frame clones alone and is incomplete. The sample has tens of thousands of clones, 90% to 96% seen once. The sample consisted of T cells isolated from PBMCs. Every receptor here comes from a human donor in good health. Each CDR3 is given with its conserved first and last residue. D genes are given only for firm matches. For some rows the clone size is stated as once, few or many, or as a class when expanded; others skip it.

>NA|TRBV7-9|NA|TRBJ1-5
CASSLQGKQPQHF
TGTGCCAGCAGCTTACAGGGGAAACAGCCCCAGCATTTT
>NA|TRBV9|TRBD2|TRBJ2-3
CASSVSGKTDTQYF
TGTGCCAGCAGCGTTAGCGGGAAGACAGATACGCAGTATTTT
>NA|TRBV21-1|NA|TRBJ2-7
CASSKMVPSSYEQYF
TGTGCCAGCAGCAAAATGGTCCCGAGCTCCTACGAGCAGTACTTC
>NA|TRBV7-9|NA|TRBJ2-1
CASSLAAYNEQFF
TGTGCCAGCAGCCTGGCGGCCTACAATGAGCAGTTCTTC
>once|TRBV5-1|TRBD1|TRBJ1-4
CASSLTTGDVVRKLFF
TGCGCCAGCAGCTTGACAACAGGGGACGTAGTACGAAAACTGTTTTTT
>NA|TRBV6-5|TRBD2|TRBJ2-5
CASSYRAGGQETQYF
TGTGCCAGCAGTTACAGAGCGGGAGGGCAAGAGACCCAGTACTTC
>NA|TRBV5-1|NA|TRBJ1-4
CASSFAGSTLATNEKLFF
TGCGCCAGCAGCTTTGCAGGCAGTACTCTTGCAACTAATGAAAAACTGTTTTTT
>NA|TRBV19|NA|TRBJ2-7
CASRSHGNYEQYF
TGTGCCAGTAGAAGCCACGGTAACTACGAGCAGTACTTC
>NA|TRBV6-5|TRBD1|TRBJ1-4
CASSPSTGDEKLFF
TGTGCCAGCAGTCCCTCGACAGGGGATGAAAAACTGTTTTTT
>NA|TRBV30|NA|TRBJ2-4
CAWSVRGDRNIQYF
TGTGCCTGGAGTGTACGCGGGGATCGGAACATTCAGTACTTC
>NA|TRBV7-9|TRBD1|TRBJ1-4
CASSSGQANEKLFF
TGTGCCAGCAGCTCGGGACAGGCAAATGAAAAACTGTTTTTT
>NA|TRBV27|NA|TRBJ2-7
CASSLLQAPSYEQYF
TGTGCCAGCAGTTTATTACAGGCCCCCTCCTACGAGCAGTACTTC
>once|TRBV5-5|TRBD1|TRBJ1-2
CASSLGTDYGYTF
TGTGCCAGCAGCTTAGGGACAGACTATGGCTACACCTTC
>NA|TRBV10-3|NA|TRBJ2-1
CAISDSTGSYNEQFF
TGTGCCATCAGTGATAGTACAGGATCGTACAATGAGCAGTTCTTC
>NA|TRBV25-1|TRBD1|TRBJ1-2
CATTTGQETNYGYTF
TGTGCCACCACAACCGGACAGGAGACAAACTATGGCTACACCTTC
>NA|TRBV10-1|NA|TRBJ2-2
CASSESEHLLTGELFF
TGCGCCAGCAGTGAGTCGGAGCACCTACTCACCGGGGAGCTGTTTTTT
>NA|TRBV30|TRBD2|TRBJ2-7
CAWSVGLAGDYEQYF
TGTGCCTGGAGTGTAGGTCTAGCGGGAGACTACGAGCAGTACTTC
>NA|TRBV6-5|NA|TRBJ2-7
CASSYQTRYEQYF
TGTGCCAGCAGTTACCAGACACGCTACGAGCAGTACTTC
>NA|TRBV4-3|TRBD2|TRBJ2-4
CASSPHTPTSAVGNIQYF
TGCGCCAGCAGCCCCCATACACCGACTAGCGCGGTTGGAAACATTCAGTACTTC
>NA|TRBV9|TRBD2|TRBJ2-1
CASSTRTSVYNEQFF
TGTGCCAGCAGCACCCGGACTAGCGTCTACAATGAGCAGTTCTTC